Listed here are 4 T cell receptor beta chains from one sample, sequenced in a study of T cell clones after liver transplantation. Profiled with immunoSEQ multiplex PCR; TCRdb holds only in-frame clones, not every one. The table includes about 51,000 clones, about 90% detected once. This material consisted of CD8+ T cells from blood, taken 12 months after liver transplant. Source of these receptors: a human patient who received a liver transplant. Some T cells may trace back to the graft donor.

The chain carries TRBV18 and TRBJ1-1; 7 bases map to TRBD1. V lost 2 bases, J lost 4 bases, and 7 bases stayed unmatched. Germline lookup yields CDR1 KGHSH and CDR2 LQKENI. This CDR3 is 15 amino acids long. This chain's CDR3 is CASSPWDSPGTEAFF. The CDR3, as DNA: TGTGCCAGCTCACCATGGGACAGCCCTGGCACTGAAGCTTTCTTT.

The genes are TRBV27 and TRBJ1-4; 11 bases map to TRBD1. CDR1 and CDR2 (germline): MNHEY, SMNVEV (reference sequence). The V segment lost 3 bases and the J segment 10 bases; nucleotides outside the gene matches: 4. CDR3 size: 14 residues. CDR3 nucleotides: TGTGCCAGCAGTTTGGACAGGGGGCACGTAAAACTGTTTTTT. As protein: CASSLDRGHVKLFF.

The chain uses TRBV15 and TRBJ2-7; either TRBD1 or TRBD2 may supply D (5 bases each). Trimming cost V 5 bases and J 5 bases, with 16 bases left between them. The CDR3 runs 14 residues. Germline CDR1 is LNHNV and CDR2 is YYDKDF (reference sequence). The CDR3 reads CATSPDLGENEQYF. The CDR3 DNA is TGTGCCACCAGCCCCGACTTGGGGGAAAACGAGCAGTACTTC. Supplemented by reference TRBV15 and TRBJ2-7, the full variable domain reads DAMVIQNPRYQVTQFGKPVTLSCSQTLNHNVMYWYQQKSSQAPKLLFHYYDKDFNNEADTPDNFQSRRPNTSFCFLDIRSPGLGDTAMYLCATSPDLGENEQYFGPGTRLTVT.

The chain recombines TRBV7-9 with TRBJ2-1; D is unclear. This CDR3 is 11 amino acids long. V was pared by 3 bases and J by 9 bases, with 6 bases between. Germline CDR1 SEHNR, CDR2 FQNEAQ (reference sequence). CDR3 amino acids: CASSFGVEQFF. The CDR3 DNA follows: TGTGCCAGCAGCTTTGGGGTTGAGCAGTTCTTC.